The next 10 T cell receptor beta chains were all read from a single sample in a study of cytomegalovirus exposure and HLA in healthy donors. Primers included in the PCR were 60 Vbeta and 13 Jbeta primers. Measured with immunoSEQ multiplex PCR; TCRdb has only the in-frame clones, and not every one. The table lists some 150,000 clones, just under 65% of them singletons. The sequencing input was PBMCs. The receptors originated from a woman aged 55-75 years in good health and CMV-seropositive.

This clone was counted between two and nine times. The genes are TRBV18 and TRBJ1-1; D is uncertain. CDR3 length: 15 amino acids. V dropped 2 bases and J dropped 1 base, with 11 bases sitting between them. From germline, CDR1 is KGHSH and CDR2 LQKENI. CDR3 residues: CASSPSYDPNTEAFF. DNA for the CDR3: TGTGCCAGCTCACCATCCTACGATCCGAACACTGAAGCTTTCTTT.

The chain links TRBV11-2 to TRBJ2-6; TRBD1 agrees at 7 bases. Germline V gene data show CDR1 as SGHAT and CDR2 as FQNNGV. V shed 6 bases, J shed 2 bases, and the junction held 7 bases outside the gene matches. There are 16 residues in the CDR3. The CDR3 nucleotides are TGTGCCAGCAGGAAAACACAGGGGACTGGGGCCAACGTCCTGACTTTC. Protein product: CASRKTQGTGANVLTF.

With regard to this clone: The germline gene is not matched at one end of the junction; a read error may be the cause. The chain is built from TRBV7-9 and TRBJ1-2; D is unclear. This CDR3 comprises 12 residues. Germline V gene data show CDR1 as SEHNR and CDR2 as FQNEAQ (reference sequence). In nucleotides, the CDR3 is TGTTCCAGCAGCTTAGGAGGGAATGGCTACACCTTC. Translating it yields CSSSLGGNGYTF.

The chain recombines TRBV4-1 with TRBJ2-3; 10 nucleotides line up with TRBD2. The V segment lost 0 bases and the J segment 5 bases; nucleotides outside the gene matches: 5. CDR3 size: 16 residues. Germline V gene data show CDR1 as MGHRA and CDR2 as YSYEKL. Here the CDR3 reads CASSQDGLAGVDTQYF. The CDR3 DNA reads TGCGCCAGCAGCCAAGACGGGCTAGCGGGAGTAGATACGCAGTATTTT.

This clone was detected once. DNA for the CDR3: TGTGCCAGCAGTTTCGTACAGGGATTTGGCTACACCTTC. Its protein is CASSFVQGFGYTF. The J gene is TRBJ1-2, the V gene TRBV27; D is possibly TRBD1 (6 bases). The CDR3 has 13 amino acids. V was shortened by 3 bases and J by 7 bases, with 12 bases between the two germline ends. Germline assignment: CDR1 MNHEY and CDR2 SMNVEV (reference sequence).

J is TRBJ1-4 and V is TRBV5-1, with D hard to call. CDR3 size: 14 residues. The germline V and J ends were trimmed by 3 bases and 5 bases, with 11 bases remaining between them. Germline V gene data show CDR1 as SGHRS and CDR2 as YFSETQ. CDR3 residues: CASSSIPGNEKLFF. The CDR3 DNA sequence: TGCGCCAGCAGCTCCATCCCGGGAAATGAAAAACTGTTTTTT. The full variable domain, with the rest looked up from reference TRBV5-1 and TRBJ1-4, is KAGVTQTPRYLIKTRGQQVTLSCSPISGHRSVSWYQQTPGQGLQFLFEYFSETQRNKGNFPGRFSGRQFSNSRSEMNVSTLELGDSALYLCASSSIPGNEKLFFGSGTQLSVL.

The V and J genes are TRBV4-1 and TRBJ2-5; 9 bases map to TRBD1. The CDR3 contains 13 residues. Germline V gene data show CDR1 as MGHRA and CDR2 as YSYEKL. V lost 6 bases to trimming and J lost 3 bases; unmatched junction nucleotides: 2. The CDR3 loop reads CASRGQGKETQYF. In DNA, the CDR3 is TGCGCCAGCAGGGGACAGGGAAAAGAGACCCAGTACTTC.

The V gene is TRBV11-2, the J gene TRBJ2-7, with 12 bases identical to TRBD1. After removal of 4 bases from V and 1 base from J, the junction contained 2 bases not matched to a gene. This CDR3 is 15 amino acids long. Germline V CDR1 and CDR2: SGHAT, FQNNGV. The CDR3 DNA follows: TGTGCCAGCAGCTGGGGACAGGGGGCTTCCTACGAGCAGTACTTC. It translates to CASSWGQGASYEQYF.

The chain links TRBV7-3 to TRBJ2-1; no definite D call. Deletions cut 1 base from V and 3 bases from J, with 4 bases between. The CDR3 is 13 residues long. Germline CDR1 SGHTA, CDR2 FQGTGA. CDR3 protein: CASSLNNYNEQFF. CDR3 bases: TGTGCCAGCAGCTTAAACAACTACAATGAGCAGTTCTTC.

The CDR3 bases are TGTGCCAGCAGCTTCGGACAGGGGGTATGGGATGAGCAGTTCTTC. This codes for CASSFGQGVWDEQFF. The V gene is TRBV11-3, the J gene TRBJ2-1; 10 nucleotides line up with TRBD1. The CDR3 runs 15 residues. Unmatched junction bases numbered 7, after V lost 3 bases and J lost 8 bases. The germline CDR1 and CDR2 sequences are SGHNT and YENEEA.